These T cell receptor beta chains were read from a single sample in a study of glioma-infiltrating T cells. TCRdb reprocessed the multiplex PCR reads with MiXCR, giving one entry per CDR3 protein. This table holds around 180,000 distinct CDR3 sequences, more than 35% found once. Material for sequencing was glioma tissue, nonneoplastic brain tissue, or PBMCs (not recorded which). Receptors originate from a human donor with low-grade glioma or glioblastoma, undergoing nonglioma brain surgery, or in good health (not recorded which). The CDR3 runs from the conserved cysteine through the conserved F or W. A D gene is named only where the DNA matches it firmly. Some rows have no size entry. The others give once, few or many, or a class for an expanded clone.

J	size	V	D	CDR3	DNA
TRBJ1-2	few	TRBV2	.	CASSEAGIITRYTF	TGTGCCAGCAGTGAGGCCGGAATCATAACGCGCTACACCTTC
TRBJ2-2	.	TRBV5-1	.	CASSLAQGSRTGELFF	TGCGCCAGCAGCTTGGCTCAGGGCAGTCGCACCGGGGAGCTGTTTTTT
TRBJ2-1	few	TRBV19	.	CASSIESSAVDEQFF	TGTGCCAGTAGTATTGAGTCTAGTGCAGTCGATGAGCAGTTCTTC
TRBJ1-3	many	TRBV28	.	CASRQTGTGNTIYF	TGTGCCAGCAGGCAGACAGGTACTGGAAACACCATATATTTT
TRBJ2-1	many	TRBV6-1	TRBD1	CASSIGQGGYEQFF	TGTGCCAGCAGTATAGGACAGGGGGGCTATGAGCAGTTCTTC
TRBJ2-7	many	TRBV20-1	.	CSAISQDPYEQYF	TGCAGTGCTATCTCTCAGGACCCCTACGAGCAGTACTTC
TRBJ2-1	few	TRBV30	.	CAWSSRTSLSYNEQFF	TGTGCCTGGAGTTCCCGGACTTCTTTGTCCTACAATGAGCAGTTCTTC
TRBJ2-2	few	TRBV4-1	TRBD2	CASSHFLAGDTGELFF	TGCGCCAGCAGCCACTTCCTAGCGGGCGACACCGGGGAGCTGTTTTTT
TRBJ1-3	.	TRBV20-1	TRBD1	CSARGQRDYGNIIYF	TGCAGTGCTAGGGGACAGAGAGACTATGGAAACATCATATATTTT
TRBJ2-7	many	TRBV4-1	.	CASSQGLAASYEQYF	TGCGCCAGCAGCCAAGGATTAGCGGCATCCTACGAGCAGTACTTC
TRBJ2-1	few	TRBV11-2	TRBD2	CASSLGLAGGPEQFF	TGTGCCAGCAGCTTGGGACTAGCGGGAGGGCCGGAGCAGTTCTTC
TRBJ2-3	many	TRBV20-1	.	CSARDPGPNTDTQYF	TGCAGTGCTAGAGATCCGGGGCCTAACACAGATACGCAGTATTTT
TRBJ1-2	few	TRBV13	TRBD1	CASSLATGGYGYTF	TGTGCCAGCAGCTTAGCCACAGGGGGCTATGGCTACACCTTC
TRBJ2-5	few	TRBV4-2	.	CASSQVPAETQYF	TGTGCCAGCAGCCAAGTCCCTGCAGAGACCCAGTACTTC
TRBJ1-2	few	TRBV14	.	CASSLNDMAGYTF	TGTGCCAGCAGCCTGAATGACATGGCTGGCTACACCTTC
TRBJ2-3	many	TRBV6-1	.	CASRRTDTQYF	TGTGCCAGCCGTCGGACAGATACGCAGTATTTT
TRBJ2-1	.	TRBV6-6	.	CASTRQNNEEFF	TGTGCCAGCACCCGACAGAACAATGAGGAGTTCTTC
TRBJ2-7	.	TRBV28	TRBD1	CASSPEGQGASYEQYF	TGTGCCAGCAGCCCGGAGGGACAGGGGGCGTCCTACGAGCAGTACTTC
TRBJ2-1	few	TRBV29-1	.	CSVYGRGKNEQFF	TGCAGCGTGTACGGGCGTGGGAAGAATGAGCAGTTCTTC
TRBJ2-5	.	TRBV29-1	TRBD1	CSTLDRKGLETKYF	TGCAGCACTCTGGACAGGAAAGGGCTGGAGACCAAGTACTTC
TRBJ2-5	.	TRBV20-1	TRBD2	CSARDSQRDQETKYF	TGCAGTGCTAGAGATAGCCAGCGGGACCAAGAGACCAAGTACTTC
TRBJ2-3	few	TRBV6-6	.	CASRSSSTDTQYF	TGTGCCAGCAGGTCATCAAGCACAGATACGCAGTATTTT
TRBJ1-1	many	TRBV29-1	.	CSAARNTEAFF	TGCAGCGCGGCCAGGAACACTGAAGCTTTCTTT
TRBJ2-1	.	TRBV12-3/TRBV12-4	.	CASSRQMGDNEQFF	TGTGCCAGCAGTAGACAGATGGGGGACAATGAGCAGTTCTTC
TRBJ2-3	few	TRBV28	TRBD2	CASSFPGLAEGTDTQYF	TGTGCCAGCAGCTTCCCGGGACTAGCGGAAGGCACAGATACGCAGTATTTT
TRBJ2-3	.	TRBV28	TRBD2	CATRTGTSDTDTQYF	TGTGCCACCCGGACCGGGACTAGCGACACAGATACGCAGTATTTT
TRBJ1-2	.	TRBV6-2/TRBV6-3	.	CASSGFEGPYGYTF	TGTGCCAGCAGTGGGTTCGAGGGTCCCTATGGCTACACCTTC
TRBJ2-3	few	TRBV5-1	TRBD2	CASSLELAGDTQYF	TGCGCCAGCAGCTTGGAACTAGCGGGAGATACGCAGTATTTT
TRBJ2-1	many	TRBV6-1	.	CASRIWGGRGNEQFF	TGTGCCAGCAGAATCTGGGGGGGCAGGGGGAATGAGCAGTTCTTC
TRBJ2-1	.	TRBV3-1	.	CASSQGWQRSYNEQFF	TGTGCCAGCAGCCAAGGGTGGCAGCGCTCCTACAATGAGCAGTTCTTC
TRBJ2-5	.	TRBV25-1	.	CASSESGLPGETQYF	TGTGCCAGCAGTGAATCGGGACTTCCAGGGGAGACCCAGTACTTC
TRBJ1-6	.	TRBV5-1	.	CASSLYGRLDNSPLHF	TGCGCCAGCAGCTTGTACGGACGTCTGGATAATTCACCCCTCCACTTT
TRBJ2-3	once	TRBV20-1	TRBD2	CSAKQGLAGRSTDTQYF	TGCAGTGCTAAACAGGGACTAGCGGGCCGTAGCACAGATACGCAGTATTTT
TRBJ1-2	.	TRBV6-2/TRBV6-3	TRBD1	CAIRDRGGYTF	TGTGCCATCAGGGACAGGGGTGGCTACACCTTC
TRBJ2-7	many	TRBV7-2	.	CASSLWSTDAGYEQYF	TGTGCCAGCAGCTTATGGTCGACTGACGCTGGCTACGAGCAGTACTTC
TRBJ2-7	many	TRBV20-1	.	CSARVGQGYEQYF	TGCAGTGCTAGAGTAGGCCAGGGCTACGAGCAGTACTTC
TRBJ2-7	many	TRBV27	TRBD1	CASSSGTGVLEQYF	TGTGCCAGCAGTTCCGGGACAGGGGTGCTTGAGCAGTACTTC
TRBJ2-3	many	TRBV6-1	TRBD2	CASSDRGLAGTDTQYF	TGTGCCAGCAGTGATCGTGGGCTAGCGGGCACAGATACGCAGTATTTT
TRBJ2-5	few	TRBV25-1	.	CASSDPGGGQQETQYF	TGTGCCAGCAGTGACCCTGGAGGTGGACAGCAAGAGACCCAGTACTTC
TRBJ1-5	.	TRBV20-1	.	CSSRLQEGHPQHF	TGCAGTTCTAGACTACAGGAGGGCCATCCCCAGCATTTT
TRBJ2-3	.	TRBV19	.	CASSGGRTDTQYF	TGTGCCAGTAGTGGGGGACGCACAGATACGCAGTATTTT
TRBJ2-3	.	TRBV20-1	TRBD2	CSSPGLQTDTQYF	TGCAGTTCGCCGGGACTACAAACAGATACGCAGTATTTT
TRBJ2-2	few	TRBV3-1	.	CASSQGRNTGELFF	TGTGCCAGCAGCCAAGGGAGGAACACCGGGGAGCTGTTTTTT
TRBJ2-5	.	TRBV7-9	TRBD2	CASSSLLGLAGYQETQYF	TGTGCCAGCAGCTCTTTACTAGGGCTAGCGGGGTACCAAGAGACCCAGTACTTC
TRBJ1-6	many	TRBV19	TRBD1	CASSIPGTGDSPLHF	TGTGCCAGTAGTATTCCCGGGACAGGGGATTCACCCCTCCACTTT
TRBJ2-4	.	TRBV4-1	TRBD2	CASSSPLAGVVKNIQYF	TGCGCCAGCAGCTCTCCCCTTGCGGGAGTGGTCAAAAACATTCAGTACTTC
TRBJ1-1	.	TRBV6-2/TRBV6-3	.	CAISVREDTEAFF	TGTGCCATCAGTGTCCGGGAGGACACTGAAGCTTTCTTT
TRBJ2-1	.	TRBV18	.	CASSPLQGLQGEQFF	TGTGCCAGCTCACCCTTACAGGGACTTCAAGGTGAGCAGTTCTTC
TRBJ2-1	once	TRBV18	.	CGSSPSLAVSGNEQFF	TGTGGCAGCTCACCATCTTTAGCGGTTTCGGGGAATGAGCAGTTCTTC
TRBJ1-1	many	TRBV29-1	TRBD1	CSVQTGMREAFF	TGCAGCGTCCAGACAGGGATGCGGGAAGCTTTCTTT
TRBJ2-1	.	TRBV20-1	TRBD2	CSASPTSGSPYNEQFF	TGCAGTGCTAGCCCGACTAGCGGGAGTCCCTACAATGAGCAGTTCTTC
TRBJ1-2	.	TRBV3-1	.	CASSPLGTGGYTF	TGTGCCAGCAGCCCCTTAGGAACAGGTGGCTACACCTTC